This T cell receptor (beta chain) was profiled in a study of blood T cell repertoires in COVID-19. About the research overall: Acute and convalescent COVID-19 specimens originated in the United States, Italy and Spain.

Some clones are missing from TCRdb's copy, which holds only in-frame ones; the method was immunoSEQ multiplex PCR. The sample has hundreds of thousands of clones; roughly nine tenths are singletons. Sequencing was performed on peripheral blood. The TCR comes from a woman aged 25-40 years with COVID-19, enrolled during active disease.

CDR3 nucleotide sequence: TGTGCCAGCAGTTTACCCCTCCAGGGGGCCGTACCGTCGACTGGGGCCAACGTCCTGACTTTC. It codes for CASSLPLQGAVPSTGANVLTF. The chain links TRBV28 to TRBJ2-6; 8 positions agree with TRBD1. Germline values: CDR1 MDHEN, CDR2 SYDVKM. CDR3 length: 21 amino acids. V lost 2 bases and J lost 2; bases outside the gene matches: 17. Full variable domain (missing parts from reference TRBV28 and TRBJ2-6): DVKVTQSSRYLVKRTGEKVFLECVQDMDHENMFWYRQDPGLGLRLIYFSYDVKMKEKGDIPEGYSVSREKKERFSLILESASTNQTSMYLCASSLPLQGAVPSTGANVLTFGAGSRLTVL.